The TCR beta chain described here comes from a study of blood T cell repertoires in COVID-19. At the level of the study: Acute and convalescent COVID-19 specimens originated in the United States, Italy and Spain. PBMCs, B-cell-depleted T cells, or T cells provided the cDNA or gDNA that made up the material.

Original analysis: By means of reference gene primer amplification, nucleated cell counts were estimated. This table comes from immunoSEQ multiplex PCR, and its TCRdb copy is limited to in-frame clones, with some not included. V, J and clone size are taken as reported in that table, and D and trimming were inferred from the DNA itself. In the table there are approximately 53,000 clones, 80% to 90% of which are singletons. This CDR3 spans 13 amino acids. V lost 7 bases and J lost 4, with 14 bases in between. Germline CDR1 is SQVTM and CDR2 is ANQGSEA. The source is a woman aged 55-75 years with acute or convalescent COVID-19. The chain carries TRBV29-1 and TRBJ1-3; D not certain. Sequencing was carried out using peripheral blood. CDR3: CSGRGSGGNTIYF. In DNA form, the CDR3 reads TGCAGCGGGCGGGGATCGGGGGGAAACACCATATATTTT.